The clone carrying this T cell receptor (beta chain) was seen a few times. What it binds is unknown. They isolated at least 7 million PBMCs from each sample. The data were taken from a study of blood T cells in healthy people across ages. Overall study results and limits: A strong correlation was seen between TCR beta diversity and naive T cell percentage.

Then a second PCR, running about 7 to 11 cycles, was carried out with a sample-barcoded 5' primer and a J-beta primer mix. TCRdb called the 5' RACE reads again in MiXCR, with one record for every CDR3 protein. This table has roughly 680,000 distinct CDR3 sequences, 49% appearing once. This CDR3 has 16 residues. V shed 2 bases and J 6 bases; nucleotides not matched to a gene: 11. In germline, CDR1 is SGHTA, CDR2 FQGNSA. The clonotype was recovered from a woman aged 60-70 years in good health. This chain connects TRBV7-2 to TRBJ2-7, with 9 bases lining up with TRBD2. The material sequenced was blood. The CDR3 region is CASSLSGGRARSEQYF. The CDR3 DNA sequence: TGTGCCAGCAGCTTATCAGGCGGGAGGGCCCGGAGCGAGCAGTACTTC.